This TCR beta chain was profiled in a study of blood T cell repertoires in COVID-19. Study-wide background: Donors in the United States, Italy and Spain gave samples during acute or convalescent COVID-19.

Repertoires were generated with immunoSEQ multiplex PCR, while TCRdb's copy carries only in-frame clones and drops some. The sample comprises over 15,000 clones, approximately 80% of which are singletons, and 15% to 20% rests with the top ten. This clonotype was obtained from a man in his 70s with COVID-19, enrolled during active disease. What was sequenced was peripheral blood.

The DNA of the CDR3 is TGTGCCAGTAGTTACAGGACAGGGAGCAATCAGCCCCAGCATTTT. Its translation is CASSYRTGSNQPQHF. This chain links TRBV19 with TRBJ1-5, with 8 nucleotides matching TRBD1. With V trimmed by 5 bases and J by 1 base, 4 bases remained unmatched. This CDR3 has 15 amino acids. The V gene's germline CDR1 is LNHDA and CDR2 SQIVND (reference sequence). The full variable domain, in which reference TRBV19 and TRBJ1-5 provide the parts outside the CDR3, is DGGITQSPKYLFRKEGQNVTLSCEQNLNHDAMYWYRQDPGQGLRLIYYSQIVNDFQKGDIAEGYSVSREKKESFPLTVTSAQKNPTAFYLCASSYRTGSNQPQHFGDGTRLSIL.